This T cell receptor beta chain originates from a study of shared clonotypes between healthy human individuals. This was a deep-level run. Measured with immunoSEQ multiplex PCR; TCRdb has only the in-frame clones, and not every one. Of 2 million to 2.5 million clones in the sample, 80% to 95% were seen once. The sequencing sample was made of naive CD4+ T cells from PBMCs. The subset denotes: CD45RA+ positively selected. The origin of this receptor is a man between 18 and 35 years old in good health. Some clones in this sample may be carry-over from other donors' samples.

CDR3: CATGSPSYEQYF. Written as DNA, the CDR3 is TGTGCCACCGGAAGCCCCAGCTACGAGCAGTACTTC. This chain links TRBV15 with TRBJ2-7; no firm D call. The length of the CDR3 is 12 residues. CDR1 LNHNV and CDR2 YYDKDF come from the germline V gene (reference sequence). Trimming shortened V by 8 bases and J by 3 bases, and 11 bases separated the two germline ends.